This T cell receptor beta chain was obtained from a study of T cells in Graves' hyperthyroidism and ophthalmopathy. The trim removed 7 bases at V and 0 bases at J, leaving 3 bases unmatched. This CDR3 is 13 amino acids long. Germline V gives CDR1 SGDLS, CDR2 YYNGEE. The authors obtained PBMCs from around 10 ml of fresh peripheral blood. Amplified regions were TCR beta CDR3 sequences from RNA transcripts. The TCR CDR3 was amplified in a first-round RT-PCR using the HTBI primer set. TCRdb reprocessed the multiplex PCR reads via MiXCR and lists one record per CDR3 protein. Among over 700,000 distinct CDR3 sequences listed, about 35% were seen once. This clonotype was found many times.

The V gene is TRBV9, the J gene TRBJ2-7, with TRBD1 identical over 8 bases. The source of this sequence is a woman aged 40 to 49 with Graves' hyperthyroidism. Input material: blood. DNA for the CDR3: TGTGCCAGCGGCACAGGGGGCTCCTACGAGCAGTACTTC. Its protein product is CASGTGGSYEQYF.